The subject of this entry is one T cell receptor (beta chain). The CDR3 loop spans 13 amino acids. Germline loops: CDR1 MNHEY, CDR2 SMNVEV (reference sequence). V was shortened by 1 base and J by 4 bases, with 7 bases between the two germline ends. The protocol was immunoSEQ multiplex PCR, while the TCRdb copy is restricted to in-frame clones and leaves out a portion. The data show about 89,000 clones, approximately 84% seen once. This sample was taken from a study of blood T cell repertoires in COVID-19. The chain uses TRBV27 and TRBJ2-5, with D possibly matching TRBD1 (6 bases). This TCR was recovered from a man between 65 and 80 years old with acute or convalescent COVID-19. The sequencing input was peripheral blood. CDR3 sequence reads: CASSLLGGETQYF. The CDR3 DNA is TGTGCCAGCAGTTTATTAGGGGGAGAGACCCAGTACTTC.